One sample yielded the 21 T cell receptor beta chains listed below, sequenced in a study of resident and recirculating memory T cells in vitiligo. The assay was immunoSEQ multiplex PCR, and TCRdb's table has in-frame clones only and misses some. The repertoire holds tens of thousands of clones, with approximately 90% as singletons. Sequencing was performed on blood. These receptors were collected from a male donor with vitiligo.

V is TRBV14 and J is TRBJ1-2; perhaps TRBD1 as D (6 bases). The CDR3 covers 16 residues. The ends were cut back, 4 bases at V and 3 bases at J, with 18 bases in the middle. CDR1 and CDR2 (germline): SGHDN, FVKESK. CDR3 protein: CASSLTGTPDHYGYTF. CDR3 sequence (DNA): TGTGCCAGCAGCCTTACAGGGACCCCGGATCACTATGGCTACACCTTC. The whole variable domain, remainder taken from reference TRBV14 and TRBJ1-2, is EAGVTQFPSHSVIEKGQTVTLRCDPISGHDNLYWYRRVMGKEIKFLLHFVKESKQDESGMPNNRFLAERTGGTYSTLKVQPAELEDSGVYFCASSLTGTPDHYGYTFGSGTRLTVV.

V and J are TRBV4-3 and TRBJ2-7, with TRBD1 as a possible D gene (6 bases). Germline CDR1 LGHNA, CDR2 YSLEER. The CDR3 length is 16 residues. The V and J ends lost 0 bases and 2 bases respectively, with 14 bases between them. The CDR3: CASSQETRTEPYEQYF. CDR3 bases: TGCGCCAGCAGCCAAGAAACCCGGACAGAACCCTACGAGCAGTACTTC.

V is TRBV4-3 and J is TRBJ1-4, with TRBD1 matching 9 bases. The CDR3 is 16 amino acids. Trimming cost V 0 bases and J 10 bases; bases outside gene matches: 9. The germline V gene has CDR1 LGHNA and CDR2 YSLEER. Written as DNA, the CDR3 is TGCGCCAGCAGCCAAGATTGGGACAGGGTTTCCGGAAAACTGTTTTTT. Encoded protein: CASSQDWDRVSGKLFF.

The chain links TRBV19 to TRBJ2-6; D is uncertain. The CDR3 extends over 15 amino acids. The V gene's germline CDR1 is LNHDA and CDR2 SQIVND (reference sequence). Trimming pared 4 bases from V and 0 bases from J, leaving 7 bases between. This CDR3 reads CASSTANSGANVLTF. For the CDR3, the DNA is TGTGCCAGTAGTACTGCGAACTCTGGGGCCAACGTCCTGACTTTC.

The V gene is TRBV29-1, the J gene TRBJ1-4; a weak D match, TRBD1 (5 bases). Trimming took 1 base from V and 7 from J, leaving 13 bases between them. Germline V gene data show CDR1 as SQVTM and CDR2 as ANQGSEA. The CDR3 is 14 amino acids. The CDR3 region is CSVEVTGGSEKLFF. The CDR3 DNA follows: TGCAGCGTTGAAGTTACAGGAGGGAGTGAAAAACTGTTTTTT.

A single count supports this clone. The chain combines TRBV2 with TRBJ2-3; D is ambiguous. Between the trimmed V and J ends, which lost 5 bases and 1 base, there was a span of 10 bases. Germline V gene data show CDR1 as SNHLY and CDR2 as FYNNEI. This CDR3 region has 14 residues. The chain's CDR3 is CASSFVLRTDTQYF. The CDR3 DNA sequence: TGTGCCAGCAGTTTCGTCCTTCGCACAGATACGCAGTATTTT.

The chain couples TRBV5-4 to TRBJ1-1; D is ambiguous. V lost 4 bases, J lost 1 base, and 11 bases lay in between. The length of the CDR3 is 14 residues. Looked up from germline, CDR1 is SGHNT and CDR2 is YYREEE (reference sequence). The CDR3 reads CASSPPQSNTEAFF. The CDR3 DNA reads as TGTGCCAGCAGCCCCCCACAGTCGAACACTGAAGCTTTCTTT.

The V gene is TRBV27, the J gene TRBJ2-6; tentative D call: TRBD2 (6 bases). Trimming took off 1 base at V and 8 bases at J, with 12 bases between the two ends. This CDR3 is 15 amino acids long. CDR1 is MNHEY and CDR2 is SMNVEV in the germline V gene (reference sequence). This chain's CDR3 is CASSLYDRGSNVLTF. The CDR3 region has the DNA TGTGCCAGCAGTTTATACGATCGGGGGTCCAACGTCCTGACTTTC.

The V call is TRBV19, the J call TRBJ2-7, with 12 bases that match TRBD2. Germline V lookup: CDR1 LNHDA, CDR2 SQIVND (reference sequence). V lost 5 bases, J lost 2 bases, and 10 bases stayed unmatched. This CDR3 is built from 17 residues. DNA of the CDR3: TGTGCCAGTAGTTCCACTAGCGGGGGGTTCTTTCCCTACGAGCAGTACTTC. This encodes CASSSTSGGFFPYEQYF.

The rearrangement links TRBV9 to TRBJ2-2, with 7 bases matching TRBD1. The CDR3 sequence is 19 residues long. Germline trimming cut 3 bases from V and 5 bases from J; bases unmatched to any gene: 19. Germline V gene data show CDR1 as SGDLS and CDR2 as YYNGEE. CDR3 coding DNA: TGTGCCAGCAGCGCCAGGGACAGTCGGAAAGACGAGGGGACCGGGGAGCTGTTTTTT. Its translation is CASSARDSRKDEGTGELFF.

V usage is TRBV19 and J usage is TRBJ2-2, with TRBD1 matching over 8 bases. The ends lost 5 bases at V and 3 bases at J; junction bases unmatched: 11. CDR1 and CDR2 (germline): LNHDA, SQIVND (reference sequence). The CDR3 totals 17 residues. In nucleotides, the CDR3 is TGTGCCAGTAGTGCCGACAGGGGTCTCGATCACACCGGGGAGCTGTTTTTT. Amino acids: CASSADRGLDHTGELFF.

This chain connects TRBV7-9 to TRBJ2-1, with 8 bases matching TRBD2. Germline V gene data show CDR1 as SEHNR and CDR2 as FQNEAQ (reference sequence). The CDR3 extends over 15 amino acids. The V gene end was trimmed by 5 bases and the J gene end by 2 bases; junction bases not matched to a gene: 5. The CDR3 is CASSPSGGPYNEQFF. CDR3 nucleotides: TGTGCCAGCAGCCCAAGCGGGGGTCCCTACAATGAGCAGTTCTTC.

V usage is TRBV7-2 and J usage is TRBJ1-6, with D possibly matching TRBD1 (5 bases). With 2 bases removed from V and 8 bases from J, the gap between germline ends came to 10 bases. CDR1 and CDR2 from the germline V gene are SGHTA and FQGNSA. CDR3 length: 14 amino acids. As DNA, the CDR3 is TGTGCCAGCAGCTTACGCAGGGATGATTCACCCCTCCACTTT. Residues: CASSLRRDDSPLHF.

V and J are TRBV4-3 and TRBJ2-7; 9 nucleotides line up with TRBD1. The germline CDR1 and CDR2 sequences are LGHNA and YSLEER. This CDR3 has 15 residues. Trimming cost V 4 bases and J 4 bases; bases outside gene matches: 8. In nucleotides, the CDR3 is TGCGCCAGCAGCCCAACGGGACAGGGCCTGTACGAGCAGTACTTC. Protein product: CASSPTGQGLYEQYF.

This sequence joins TRBV5-1 and TRBJ1-6; D perhaps matches TRBD1 (5 bases). The V gene's germline CDR1 is SGHRS and CDR2 YFSETQ. V gave up 0 bases and J gave up 0 bases, with 13 bases separating them. The CDR3 covers 18 residues. This CDR3 reads CASSLVAGGDSYNSPLHF. CDR3 bases: TGCGCCAGCAGCTTGGTGGCGGGAGGGGACTCCTATAATTCACCCCTCCACTTT.

DNA for the CDR3: TGTGCCAGTACCCCGCCGGGAACTAATGAAAAACTGTTTTTT. Its protein product is CASTPPGTNEKLFF. The rearrangement joins TRBV19 to TRBJ1-4; D is undetermined. CDR3 length equals 14 residues. The germline CDR1 and CDR2 sequences are LNHDA and SQIVND (reference sequence). With 7 bases removed from V and 1 base from J, the gap between germline ends came to 10 bases.

The rearrangement uses TRBV27 and TRBJ1-2; a weak D match, TRBD1 (6 bases). The CDR3 consists of 13 residues. Trimming shortened V by 6 bases and J by 3 bases, and 11 bases separated the two germline ends. Germline CDR1 MNHEY, CDR2 SMNVEV (reference sequence). The CDR3 DNA is TGTGCCAGCAGCCTACAGGGATACTATGGCTACACCTTC. Protein: CASSLQGYYGYTF.

The chain is built from TRBV9 and TRBJ2-3; tentatively, D is TRBD2 (6 bases). CDR3 length equals 18 residues. Trimming shortened V by 0 bases and J by 0 bases, and 17 bases separated the two germline ends. Per germline, CDR1 SGDLS and CDR2 YYNGEE. As DNA, the CDR3 is TGTGCCAGCAGCGTAGCTGGAAGTGGGGGGATCAGCACAGATACGCAGTATTTT. This codes for CASSVAGSGGISTDTQYF. Drawing the rest from reference TRBV9 and TRBJ2-3, the complete variable domain is DSGVTQTPKHLITATGQRVTLRCSPRSGDLSVYWYQQSLDQGLQFLIQYYNGEERAKGNILERFSAQQFPDLHSELNLSSLELGDSALYFCASSVAGSGGISTDTQYFGPGTRLTVL.

The chain combines TRBV5-1 with TRBJ2-1; 7 nucleotides agree with TRBD1. Unmatched junction bases numbered 3, after V lost 0 bases and J lost 3 bases. In germline, CDR1 is SGHRS, CDR2 YFSETQ. CDR3 length equals 15 residues. CDR3 nucleotides: TGCGCCAGCAGCTTGGCGGGACAGAGCTACAATGAGCAGTTCTTC. This encodes CASSLAGQSYNEQFF.

The chain couples TRBV5-4 to TRBJ2-3; 7 positions agree with TRBD2. This CDR3 is built from 16 residues. Per germline, CDR1 SGHNT and CDR2 YYREEE (reference sequence). After removal of 3 bases from V and 1 base from J, the junction contained 8 bases not matched to a gene. Here the CDR3 DNA reads TGTGCCAGCAGCTCGCAAGCGGGGATGGGCACAGATACGCAGTATTTT. This translates into CASSSQAGMGTDTQYF. Combining the CDR3 with reference TRBV5-4 and TRBJ2-3 gives the whole variable domain ETGVTQSPTHLIKTRGQQVTLRCSSQSGHNTVSWYQQALGQGPQFIFQYYREEENGRGNFPPRFSGLQFPNYSSELNVNALELDDSALYLCASSSQAGMGTDTQYFGPGTRLTVL.

This clone has more than one count but fewer than ten. V is TRBV6-1 and J is TRBJ1-5, with D unresolved. The CDR3 is 13 residues long. From germline, CDR1 is MNHNS and CDR2 SASEGT. Trimming pared 4 bases from V and 2 bases from J, leaving 6 bases between. CDR3 bases: TGTGCCAGCAGTGGGCATGGCAATCAGCCCCAGCATTTT. This gives the protein CASSGHGNQPQHF.